This T cell receptor (beta chain) derives from a study of blood T cell repertoires in COVID-19. Source study methods: Amplification of reference gene primers was used by the study to estimate nucleated cell counts. Data came from immunoSEQ multiplex PCR; TCRdb stores just in-frame clones and leaves some out. V and J calls and clone size come straight from that table; D and trimming were deduced from the DNA. The data contain about 240,000 clones, around 90% of them singletons. The V gene lost 6 bases and the J gene lost 9 bases, with 9 bases spanning the gap. CDR1 is MNHEY and CDR2 is SVGAGI in the germline V gene. The CDR3 consists of 12 residues.

Input material: peripheral blood. The chain uses TRBV6-5 and TRBJ1-6, with unresolved D. This receptor was taken from a man aged 60 to 75 who had recovered from COVID-19. CDR3 bases: TGTGCCAGCAGGATGGGGAGTTCACCCCTCCACTTT. Its translation is CASRMGSSPLHF.